This T cell receptor beta chain was sequenced during a study of T-cell memory formation after mild COVID-19 (dated by TCRdb to the early 2020s). In terms of the full investigation: TCR sequence clusters from the two donors were largely donor specific. In a couple of donors, T-cell clones that expanded and contracted after mild COVID-19 were tracked by sequencing TCRalpha and TCRbeta repertoires over time. Two young, previously healthy adult volunteers, one female and one male, were included in the cohort. Results and caveats for the whole study, not just this receptor: Balanced CD4/CD8 phenotypes were observed for clones contracting from day 15 to 85, whereas a bias towards CD4+ was observed for a second wave of clones expanding from day 15 to 37. Some responding clones were detected in pre-infection memory, suggesting pre-existing cross-reactive memory T cells joined the SARS-CoV-2 response. Only a couple of mild cases were covered in the study, and larger cohorts including severe cases with pre-infection samples were considered necessary. The second-wave clones that peaked on day 37 were not confirmed to be SARS-CoV-2 specific. Contracting CD4+ clones were located mainly in the CM and EM memory subsets, whereas CD8+ clones were found to be enriched in EMRA.

The instrument was an Illumina NovaSeq 6000. Using 5'RACE with constant-segment primers, TCRalpha and TCRbeta cDNA libraries were constructed, with sample barcodes and unique molecular identifiers added in the process. RNA was extracted from every sample with Trizol reagent. Library amplification was performed in two PCR steps, and a second sample barcode and Illumina TruSeq adapters were introduced in the second step. Sequencing of libraries was performed on an Illumina NovaSeq with 2 x 150 bp paired-end reads. As for the original processing: Demultiplexing of reads and collapsing into UMI-guided consensus sequences were performed with migec v1.2.7. Using mixcr v2.1.11, UMI consensuses were aligned to TRA and TRB V and J templates and then assembled into clonotypes. Clonotypes were classified as expanded or contracted when called significant by both edgeR and NoisET, with noise models trained on biological replicates. edgeR calls used a false discovery rate-adjusted p below 0.01 and a log2 fold-change threshold of 1. As an exploratory analysis of dynamics, PCA with hierarchical clustering was applied to max-normalized trajectories of the 1000 most abundant clonotypes. Each responding clone was given a CD4 or CD8 phenotype based on the CD4+ and CD8+ repertoires, which had been sequenced separately. In-frame beta chains were kept once TCRdb had trimmed the public reads at Q25 with fastp and called clones with MiXCR. Every distinct CDR3 protein forms one entry, paired with its most common genes and DNA. The V and J calls shown here were made by TCRdb, not taken from the authors' results. The sample table records over 300,000 distinct CDR3 sequences; less than 25% of these occur just once. Approximately 22% of the sample belongs to the ten largest clones.

Points on this clonotype: The clone's antigen remains unknown. The record has no base qualities; no much larger clone is one base away.

Looking up the germline V gene (reference sequence) yields CDR1 DFQATT and CDR2 SNEGSKA. From its cysteine to its phenylalanine, the CDR3 spans 14 amino acids. CDR3 DNA only is kept here, 42 bases in frame from base 1. V is cut by 6 bases and J by 0 bases, and the space between the germline ends is 12 bases. Ficoll-Paque density gradient centrifugation was the method used to isolate PBMCs. Recombination joined TRBV20-1 with TRBJ2-1; no confident D gene assignment can be made. Source material: PBMCs or a T cell subset sorted from them (not recorded which). The TCR sequence derives from a man younger than 30 who had mild COVID-19 (a few samples of this study predate the infection). The sample titles of this study are shuffled in the database, so cell type and time point are left out; the donor was told from shared clones. The CDR3 in this case is CSAPKGLSYNEQFF. The nucleotide sequence is TGCAGTGCCCCTAAAGGCCTCTCCTACAATGAGCAGTTCTTC.